Sequencing of this T cell receptor (beta chain) was carried out in a study of regulatory T cells in long-lasting Graves disease. Findings and limits, study-wide: Persistent Graves' patients showed less TCR diversity than newly diagnosed ones. Persistent disease favored TRBV28, TRBJ1-2 and TRBJ2-5. The sample size was small, and this may have reduced accuracy.

Time point described: newly diagnosed GD, antithyroid drugs for less than 3 months. Scientists built the TCR library using RNA that was extracted from PBMCs. In building TCR beta libraries, iRepertoire HTBI primers were used together with Arm-PCR of CDR3 regions. Each CDR3 protein is one row after TCRdb ran MiXCR on the multiplex PCR reads. The sample gives roughly 420,000 distinct CDR3 sequences, 14% of which show up once; roughly 18% is in the top ten. With regard to this clonotype: Its target is unknown.

This CDR3 comprises 17 residues. The V gene lost 0 bases and the J gene lost 4 bases, with 16 bases spanning the gap. Germline V gene data show CDR1 as MNHNY and CDR2 as SVGAGI (reference sequence). These records were also assigned to another study, of T cells in Graves' hyperthyroidism and ophthalmopathy.

This clonotype was obtained from a woman in her fifties or sixties with Graves disease. The specimen comprised peripheral blood mononuclear cells (PBMCs), sampled at new diagnosis, from a patient treated with antithyroid drugs. This chain uses TRBV6-6 with TRBJ2-1; TRBD2 is a possible D gene (6 bases). CDR3 nucleotide sequence: TGTGCCAGCAGTTACTCGATGCGCGGCGGGACTTACAATGAGCAGTTCTTC. It is translated as CASSYSMRGGTYNEQFF.